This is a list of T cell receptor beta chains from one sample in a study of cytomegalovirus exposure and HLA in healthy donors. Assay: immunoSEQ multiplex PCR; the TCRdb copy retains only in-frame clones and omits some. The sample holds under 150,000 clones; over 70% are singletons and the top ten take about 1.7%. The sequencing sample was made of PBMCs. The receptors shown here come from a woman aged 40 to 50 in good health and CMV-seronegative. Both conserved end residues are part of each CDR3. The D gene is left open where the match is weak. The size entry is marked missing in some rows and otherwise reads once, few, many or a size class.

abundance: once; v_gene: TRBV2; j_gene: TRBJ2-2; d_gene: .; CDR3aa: CASSATNTGELFF; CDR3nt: TGTGCCAGCAGTGCAACGAACACCGGGGAGCTGTTTTTT
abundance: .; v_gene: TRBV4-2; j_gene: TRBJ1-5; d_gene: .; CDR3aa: CASSQETGANQPQHF; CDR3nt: TGTGCCAGCAGCCAAGAAACTGGGGCAAATCAGCCCCAGCATTTT
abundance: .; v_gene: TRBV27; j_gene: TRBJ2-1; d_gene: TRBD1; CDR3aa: CASRDTGVSGEQFF; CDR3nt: TGTGCCAGCAGAGATACAGGGGTAAGCGGTGAGCAGTTCTTC
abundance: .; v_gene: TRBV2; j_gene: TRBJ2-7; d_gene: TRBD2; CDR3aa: CASRTSGSPYEQYF; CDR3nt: TGTGCCAGCAGGACTAGCGGGAGTCCCTACGAGCAGTACTTC
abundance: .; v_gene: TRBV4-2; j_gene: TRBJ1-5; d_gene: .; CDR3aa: CASSQEAVSNQPQHF; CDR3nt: TGTGCCAGCAGCCAAGAGGCCGTAAGCAATCAGCCCCAGCATTTT
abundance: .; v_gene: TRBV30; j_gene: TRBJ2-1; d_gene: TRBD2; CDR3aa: CAWSDAGGASYNEQFF; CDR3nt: TGTGCCTGGTCTGATGCGGGGGGGGCCTCCTACAATGAGCAGTTCTTC
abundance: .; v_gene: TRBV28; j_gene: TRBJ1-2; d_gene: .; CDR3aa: CASSFQGYGYTF; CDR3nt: TGTGCCAGCAGTTTCCAGGGTTATGGCTACACCTTC
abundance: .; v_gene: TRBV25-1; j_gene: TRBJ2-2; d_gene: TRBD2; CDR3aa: CASSAVGLAGGNTGELFF; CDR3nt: TGTGCCAGCAGTGCCGTCGGACTAGCGGGGGGAAACACCGGGGAGCTGTTTTTT
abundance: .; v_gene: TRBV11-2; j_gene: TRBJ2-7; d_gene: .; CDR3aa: CASSWAVNYEQYF; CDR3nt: TGTGCCAGCAGCTGGGCCGTTAATTACGAGCAGTACTTC
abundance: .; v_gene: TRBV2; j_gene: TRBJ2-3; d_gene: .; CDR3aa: CASSVTGPYF; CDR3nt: TGTGCCAGCAGTGTAACAGGGCCATATTTT
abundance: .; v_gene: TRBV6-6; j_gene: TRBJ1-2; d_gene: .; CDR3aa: CASSYMLAGNGYTF; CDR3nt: TGTGCCAGCAGTTATATGTTAGCAGGGAATGGCTACACCTTC
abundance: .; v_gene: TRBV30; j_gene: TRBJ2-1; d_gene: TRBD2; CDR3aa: CAPVGGGAINEQFF; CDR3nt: TGTGCCCCCGTGGGCGGGGGGGCTATCAATGAGCAGTTCTTC
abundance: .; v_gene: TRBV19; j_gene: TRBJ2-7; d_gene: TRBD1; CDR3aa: CASSFGQGYEQYF; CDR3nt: TGTGCCAGTAGTTTCGGACAGGGCTACGAGCAGTACTTC
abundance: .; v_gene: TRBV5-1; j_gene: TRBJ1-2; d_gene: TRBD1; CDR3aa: CASSLGQGDGYTF; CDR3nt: TGCGCCAGCAGCTTGGGACAGGGGGATGGCTACACCTTC
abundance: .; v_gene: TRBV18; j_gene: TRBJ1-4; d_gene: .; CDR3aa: CASSPRGSTNEKLFF; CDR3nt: TGTGCCAGCTCACCGAGGGGGTCTACTAATGAAAAACTGTTTTTT
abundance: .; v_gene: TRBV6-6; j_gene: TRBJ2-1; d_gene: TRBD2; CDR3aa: CASRMVRTSDDNEQFF; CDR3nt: TGTGCCAGCAGGATGGTAAGGACTAGCGACGACAATGAGCAGTTCTTC
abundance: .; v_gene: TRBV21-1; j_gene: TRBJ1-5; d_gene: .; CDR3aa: CASSKYRVNQPQHF; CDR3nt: TGTGCCAGCAGCAAATACAGGGTCAATCAGCCCCAGCATTTT
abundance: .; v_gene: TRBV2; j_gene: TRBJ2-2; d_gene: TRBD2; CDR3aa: CASSEAAGGNTGELFF; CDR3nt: TGTGCCAGCAGTGAAGCAGCGGGGGGAAACACCGGGGAGCTGTTTTTT
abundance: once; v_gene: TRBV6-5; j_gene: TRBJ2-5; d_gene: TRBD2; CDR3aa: CASSYEQRGEETQYF; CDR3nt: TGTGCCAGCAGTTATGAGCAGCGGGGTGAAGAGACCCAGTACTTC
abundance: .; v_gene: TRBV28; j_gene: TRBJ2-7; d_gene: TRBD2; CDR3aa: CASRSPSGSGVGEQYF; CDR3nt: TGTGCCAGCAGATCCCCGAGCGGGAGTGGGGTGGGGGAGCAGTACTTC
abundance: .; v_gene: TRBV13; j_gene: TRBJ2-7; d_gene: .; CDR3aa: CASSSHWTETPYEQYF; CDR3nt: TGTGCCAGCAGCTCTCACTGGACAGAAACCCCCTACGAGCAGTACTTC
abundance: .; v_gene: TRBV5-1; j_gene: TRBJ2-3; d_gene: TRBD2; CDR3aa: CASSLAGGAVDTQYF; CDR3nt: TGCGCCAGCAGCCTAGCGGGGGGGGCCGTAGATACGCAGTATTTT
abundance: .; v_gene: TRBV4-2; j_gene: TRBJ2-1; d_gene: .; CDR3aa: CASSQDWQAGEQFF; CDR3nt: TGTGCCAGCAGCCAAGATTGGCAGGCTGGTGAGCAGTTCTTC
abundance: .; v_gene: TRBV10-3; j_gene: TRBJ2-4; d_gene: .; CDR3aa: CAISDQMAKNIQYF; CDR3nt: TGTGCCATCAGTGACCAGATGGCCAAAAACATTCAGTACTTC
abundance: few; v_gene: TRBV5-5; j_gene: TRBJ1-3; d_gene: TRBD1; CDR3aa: CASSLPGQVSGNTIYF; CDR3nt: TGTGCCAGCAGCCTGCCGGGACAGGTCTCTGGAAACACCATATATTTT
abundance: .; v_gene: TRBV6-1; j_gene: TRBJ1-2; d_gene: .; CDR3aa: CASSLRSGDNYGYTF; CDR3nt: TGTGCCAGCTCACTGCGGAGCGGTGACAACTATGGCTACACCTTC
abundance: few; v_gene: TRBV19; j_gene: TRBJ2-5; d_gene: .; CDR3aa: CASAEGRKQETQYF; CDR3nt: TGTGCCAGCGCGGAGGGACGGAAACAAGAGACCCAGTACTTC